This T cell receptor (beta chain) was obtained from a study of monozygotic twins with inflammatory bowel disease. General observations from the study: Evidence failed to back one strong IBD-linked signal or clonotype. Lower sharing of clonotypes with other individuals was seen in IBD patients than in healthy twins. This was most marked in patients showing signs of disease activity. Against healthy co-twins, IBD patients had lower TCRbeta diversity (measured by inverse Simpson).

To note about this clonotype: Its antigen is as yet unknown.

The CDR3 totals 20 residues. The germline CDR1 and CDR2 sequences are MRHNA and SNTAGT. TCRdb reprocessed the 5' RACE reads; each CDR3 protein has one entry and no DNA is given. Seen in this sample are approximately 200,000 distinct CDR3 sequences; the ten most common clones hold approximately 1.6%. The chain links TRBV6-4 to TRBJ1-1; TCRdb's D gene call, TRBD1, goes unchecked for lack of DNA. This clonotype was sampled from a human donor with ulcerative colitis or Crohn's disease, or a healthy co-twin of an affected twin (not recorded which). Sequencing was done on a sample of blood. Here the CDR3 reads CASSALRGLVAPRGNTEAFF.